A selection of T cell receptor beta chains follows, all from one sample in a study of T cell repertoires in cytomegalovirus infection. MiXCR, applied by TCRdb to the reads, yields one record per CDR3 protein. Of around 770,000 distinct CDR3 sequences listed, roughly 28% were seen once; the top ten hold around 13%. No antigen has been identified for these receptors. The source was cultured CD8+ T cells from PBMCs, collected from culture after CMV antigen stimulation. The receptors derive from a human donor in good health (CMV status not recorded). Some clones in this sample may be carry-over from other donors' samples. Each CDR3 is given without its conserved first and last residue. The D gene is left open where the match is weak. The size field is filled for only some rows; it gives once, few, many or a size class.

. TRBJ1-5 TRBV3-1 . ASSQDVRQPQH
few TRBJ1-1 TRBV4-2 . ASSQDWEAF
many TRBJ2-7 TRBV7-6 . ASSPMAGSSYEQY
. TRBJ1-2 TRBV12-5 . ASGSTVFYT
many TRBJ2-5 TRBV7-8 TRBD2 ASRGGGGVVETQY
many TRBJ1-4 TRBV7-6 . ASSQRDEKLF
. TRBJ2-1 TRBV6-1 . ASVVGYEQF
few TRBJ1-1 TRBV27 . ASSFGVANTEAF
. TRBJ2-3 TRBV27 TRBD1 ASRDGQGDTDTQY
. TRBJ2-7 TRBV7-2 . ASSPARKHGSYEQY
. TRBJ1-1 TRBV9 . ASSPEGRLNTEAF
many TRBJ2-3 TRBV11-2 . ASSGWTEGVGDTQY
. TRBJ2-1 TRBV29-1 . SDQGSGALYNEQF
many TRBJ1-1 TRBV7-2 . APRDGPNTEAF
few TRBJ1-4 TRBV4-1 . ASSQVVGEKLF
. TRBJ1-4 TRBV6-6 . ASSYGWGEKLF
. TRBJ1-2 TRBV29-1 TRBD1 SVSGQGLYGYT
few TRBJ1-1 TRBV4-3 TRBD1 ASSLNLQGLNTEAF
few TRBJ2-1 TRBV27 . ASSFDGDNEQF
few TRBJ1-2 TRBV15 TRBD1 ATKGEGARGYT
few TRBJ2-2 TRBV7-9 TRBD1 ASSILGQGYTGELF
. TRBJ1-4 TRBV12-3/TRBV12-4 TRBD1 AVRGGGDEKLF
few TRBJ2-2 TRBV5-1 . ASSSHHSAGGELF
. TRBJ1-1 TRBV2 . ASSEIIRRGPNTEAF
. TRBJ1-2 TRBV27 . ASSTRGSDYGYT
few TRBJ1-2 TRBV27 . ASSITRAGDPYGYT
few TRBJ2-3 TRBV7-6 TRBD2 ASSTGGGTDTQY
. TRBJ1-1 TRBV19 TRBD1 ASKSGQGHTEAF
. TRBJ2-3 TRBV7-6 . ASTPRWADTQY
. TRBJ2-5 TRBV9 TRBD2 ASSVDAGLYHLGLAGQETQY
. TRBJ2-5 TRBV7-6 . ASSYLAREEETQY
. TRBJ2-1 TRBV10-1 TRBD1 ASSEWDRGRDEQF
. TRBJ1-5 TRBV7-9 TRBD1 ASSPPTGAHQPQH
. TRBJ1-1 TRBV7-8 TRBD1 ASSSQGASLRNTEAF
. TRBJ2-2 TRBV11-2 . ASGDWATGNTGELF